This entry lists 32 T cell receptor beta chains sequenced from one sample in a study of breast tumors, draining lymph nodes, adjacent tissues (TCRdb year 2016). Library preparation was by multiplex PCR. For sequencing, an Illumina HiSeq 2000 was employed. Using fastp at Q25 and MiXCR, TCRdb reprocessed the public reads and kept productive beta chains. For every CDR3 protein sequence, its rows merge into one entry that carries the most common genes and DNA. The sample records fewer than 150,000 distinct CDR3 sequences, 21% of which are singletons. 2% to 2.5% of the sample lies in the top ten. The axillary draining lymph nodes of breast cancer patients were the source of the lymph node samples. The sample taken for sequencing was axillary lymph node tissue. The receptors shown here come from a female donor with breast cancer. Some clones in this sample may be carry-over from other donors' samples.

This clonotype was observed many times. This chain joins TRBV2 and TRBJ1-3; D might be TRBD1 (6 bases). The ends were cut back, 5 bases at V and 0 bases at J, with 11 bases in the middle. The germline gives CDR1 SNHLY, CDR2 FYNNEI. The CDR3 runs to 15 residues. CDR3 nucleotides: TGTGCCAGCAGTACAGGGTTCAGCTCTGGAAACACCATATATTTT. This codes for CASSTGFSSGNTIYF.

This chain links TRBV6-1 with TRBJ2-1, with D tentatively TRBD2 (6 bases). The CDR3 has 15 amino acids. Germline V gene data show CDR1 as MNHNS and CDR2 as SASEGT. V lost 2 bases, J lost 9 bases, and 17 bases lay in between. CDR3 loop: CASSELGLSVGEQFF. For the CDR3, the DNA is TGTGCCAGCAGTGAATTAGGACTATCCGTCGGTGAGCAGTTCTTC.

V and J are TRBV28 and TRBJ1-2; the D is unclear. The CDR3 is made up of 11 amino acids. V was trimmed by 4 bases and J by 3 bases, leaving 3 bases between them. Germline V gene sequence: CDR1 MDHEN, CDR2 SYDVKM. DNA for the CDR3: TGTGCCAGCAGTTCGTACTATGGCTACACCTTC. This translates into CASSSYYGYTF.

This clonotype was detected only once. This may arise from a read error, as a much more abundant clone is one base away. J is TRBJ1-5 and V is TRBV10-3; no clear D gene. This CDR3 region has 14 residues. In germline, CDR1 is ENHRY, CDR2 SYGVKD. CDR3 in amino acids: CAISSGGWGQPRHF. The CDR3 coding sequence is TGTGCCATCAGCTCGGGCGGTTGGGGTCAGCCCCGGCATTTT.

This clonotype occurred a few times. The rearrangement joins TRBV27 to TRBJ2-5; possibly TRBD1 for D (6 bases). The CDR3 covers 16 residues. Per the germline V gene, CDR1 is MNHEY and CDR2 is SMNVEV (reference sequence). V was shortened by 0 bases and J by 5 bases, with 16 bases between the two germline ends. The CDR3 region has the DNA TGTGCCAGCAGTTTATCTAGTCAGGGGTCTAGGGAGACCCAGTACTTC. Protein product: CASSLSSQGSRETQYF.

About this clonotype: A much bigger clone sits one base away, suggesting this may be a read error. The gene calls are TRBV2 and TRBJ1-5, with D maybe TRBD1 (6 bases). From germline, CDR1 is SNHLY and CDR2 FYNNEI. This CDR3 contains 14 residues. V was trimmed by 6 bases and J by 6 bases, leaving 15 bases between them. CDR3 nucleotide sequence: TGTGCCAGCAGAGGGGCAGGGGTGGGTCAGCCCCAGCATTTT. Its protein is CASRGAGVGQPQHF.

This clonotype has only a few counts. The CDR3 sequence: CASSSTGNQPQHF. The CDR3 region has the DNA TGTGCCAGCAGTTCTACAGGGAATCAGCCCCAGCATTTT. The rearrangement joins TRBV27 to TRBJ1-5; possibly TRBD1 for D (6 bases). CDR3 length: 13 residues. Between the trimmed V and J ends, which lost 4 bases and 4 bases, there was a span of 8 bases. The V gene's germline CDR1 is MNHEY and CDR2 SMNVEV (reference sequence).

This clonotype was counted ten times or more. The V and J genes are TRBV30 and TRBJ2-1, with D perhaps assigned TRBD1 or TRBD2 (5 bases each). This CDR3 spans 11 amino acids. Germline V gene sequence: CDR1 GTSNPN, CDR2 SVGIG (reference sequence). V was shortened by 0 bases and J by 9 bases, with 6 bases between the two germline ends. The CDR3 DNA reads TGTGCCTGGAGTGTGAGGGGTGAGCAGTTCTTC. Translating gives CAWSVRGEQFF.

The CDR3 sequence: CASSASGLAGGSPYEQYF. The CDR3 region has the DNA TGTGCCAGCAGTGCCTCCGGACTAGCGGGAGGTAGCCCCTACGAGCAGTACTTC. The rearrangement joins TRBV2 to TRBJ2-7; TRBD2 matches at 14 bases. Germline V CDR1 and CDR2: SNHLY, FYNNEI. V dropped 4 bases and J dropped 2; count of bases not matched to a gene: 10. The CDR3 totals 18 residues.

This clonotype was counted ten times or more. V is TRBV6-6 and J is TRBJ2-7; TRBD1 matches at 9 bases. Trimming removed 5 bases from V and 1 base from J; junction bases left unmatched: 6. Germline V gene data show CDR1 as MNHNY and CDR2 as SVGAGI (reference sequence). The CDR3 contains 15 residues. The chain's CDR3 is CASSPGQGMSYEQYF. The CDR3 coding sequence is TGTGCCAGCAGTCCGGGACAGGGTATGTCCTACGAGCAGTACTTC.

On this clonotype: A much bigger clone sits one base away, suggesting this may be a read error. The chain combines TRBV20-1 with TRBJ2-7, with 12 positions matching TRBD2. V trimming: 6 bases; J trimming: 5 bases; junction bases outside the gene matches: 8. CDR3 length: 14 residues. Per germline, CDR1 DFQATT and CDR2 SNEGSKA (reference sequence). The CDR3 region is CSALPPSGGDEQYF. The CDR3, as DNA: TGCAGTGCCCTCCCCCCTAGCGGGGGGGACGAGCAGTACTTC.

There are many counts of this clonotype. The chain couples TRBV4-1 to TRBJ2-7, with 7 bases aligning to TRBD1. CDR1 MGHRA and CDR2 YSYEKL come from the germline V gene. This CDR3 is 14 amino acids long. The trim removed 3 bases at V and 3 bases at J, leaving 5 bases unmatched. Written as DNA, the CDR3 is TGCGCCAGCAGCCAGGGGGACAGCAGCTACGAGCAGTACTTC. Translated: CASSQGDSSYEQYF.

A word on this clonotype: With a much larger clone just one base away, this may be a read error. CDR3 sequence (DNA): TGTGCCAGCAGCTTGACCCCCAGCATCCACGGGGAGCTGTTTTTT. This sequence encodes CASSLTPSIHGELFF. The V call is TRBV5-6, the J call TRBJ2-2; D uncertain. Trimming left V 1 base short and J 7 bases short, with 14 bases between. The CDR3 is 15 residues long. Germline loops: CDR1 SGHDT, CDR2 YYEEEE.

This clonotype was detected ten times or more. The DNA of the CDR3 is TGCGCCAGCAGCTTATGGGGCACCGGGGAGCTGTTTTTT. It is translated as CASSLWGTGELFF. The V call is TRBV5-1, the J call TRBJ2-2, with no clear D. V lost 2 bases and J 4 bases, leaving 6 bases between the germline ends. Germline assignment: CDR1 SGHRS and CDR2 YFSETQ. The CDR3 spans 13 residues.

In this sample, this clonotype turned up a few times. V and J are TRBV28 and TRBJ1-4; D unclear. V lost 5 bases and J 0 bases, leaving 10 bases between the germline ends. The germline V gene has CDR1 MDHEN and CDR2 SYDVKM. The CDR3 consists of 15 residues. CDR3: CASSVLGATNEKLFF. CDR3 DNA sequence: TGTGCCAGCAGTGTCCTGGGTGCAACTAATGAAAAACTGTTTTTT.

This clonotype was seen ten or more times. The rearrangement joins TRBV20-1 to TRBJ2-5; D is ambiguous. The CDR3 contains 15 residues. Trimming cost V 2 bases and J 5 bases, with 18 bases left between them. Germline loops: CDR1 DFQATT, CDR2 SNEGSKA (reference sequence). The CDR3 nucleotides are TGCAGTGCTAGACGTTCCGGAGTGGGTCAGGAGACCCAGTACTTC. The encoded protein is CSARRSGVGQETQYF.

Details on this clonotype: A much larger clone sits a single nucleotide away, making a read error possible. CDR3 protein: CASSFRGQGLGQFF. CDR3 DNA sequence: TGTGCCAGCAGTTTCAGGGGACAGGGACTCGGGCAGTTCTTC. The chain joins TRBV6-6 to TRBJ2-1, with TRBD1 matching over 9 bases. The CDR3 consists of 14 residues. CDR1 is MNHNY and CDR2 is SVGAGI in the germline V gene (reference sequence). J was trimmed by 12 bases and V by 4 bases; bases with no gene match: 10.

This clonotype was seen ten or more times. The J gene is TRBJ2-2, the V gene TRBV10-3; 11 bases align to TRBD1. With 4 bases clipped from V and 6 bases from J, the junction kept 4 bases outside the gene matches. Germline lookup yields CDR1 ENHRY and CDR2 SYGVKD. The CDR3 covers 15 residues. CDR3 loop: CAISGTGGSAGELFF. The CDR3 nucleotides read TGTGCCATCAGTGGGACAGGGGGCTCGGCCGGGGAGCTGTTTTTT.

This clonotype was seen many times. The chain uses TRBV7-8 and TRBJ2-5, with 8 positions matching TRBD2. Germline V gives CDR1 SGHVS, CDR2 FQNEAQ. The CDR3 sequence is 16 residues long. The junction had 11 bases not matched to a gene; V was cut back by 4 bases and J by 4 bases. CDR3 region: CASSSRLAGRRETQYF. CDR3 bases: TGTGCCAGCAGCTCCCGTTTAGCGGGGCGGAGAGAGACCCAGTACTTC.

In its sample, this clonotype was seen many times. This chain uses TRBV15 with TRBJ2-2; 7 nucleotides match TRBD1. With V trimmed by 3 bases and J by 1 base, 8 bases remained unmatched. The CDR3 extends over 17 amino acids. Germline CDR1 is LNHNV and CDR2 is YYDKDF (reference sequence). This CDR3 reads CATSRDRRYLNTGELFF. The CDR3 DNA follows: TGTGCCACCAGCAGGGACAGGCGCTACTTGAACACCGGGGAGCTGTTTTTT.

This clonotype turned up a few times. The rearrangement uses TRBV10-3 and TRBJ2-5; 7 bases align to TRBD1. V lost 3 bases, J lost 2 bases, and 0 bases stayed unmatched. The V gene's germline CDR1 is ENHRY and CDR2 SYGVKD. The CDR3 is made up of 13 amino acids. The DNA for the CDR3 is TGTGCCATCAGTGACAGGGGGCAAGAGACCCAGTACTTC. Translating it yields CAISDRGQETQYF.

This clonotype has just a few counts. The CDR3 DNA sequence: TGCGCCAGCAGTTGGGACAGCAATCAGCCCCAGCATTTT. Its translation: CASSWDSNQPQHF. The chain has TRBV5-1 and TRBJ1-5; perhaps TRBD1 as D (5 bases). Germline V gives CDR1 SGHRS, CDR2 YFSETQ. V was cut by 5 bases and J by 1 base, with 7 bases left in between. The CDR3 contains 13 residues.

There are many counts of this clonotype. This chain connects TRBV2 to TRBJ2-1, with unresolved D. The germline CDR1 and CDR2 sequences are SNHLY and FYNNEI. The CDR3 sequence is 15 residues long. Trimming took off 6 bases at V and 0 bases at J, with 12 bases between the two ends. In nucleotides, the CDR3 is TGTGCCAGCAGCGGTCGACTGAGCTCCTACAATGAGCAGTTCTTC. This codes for CASSGRLSSYNEQFF.

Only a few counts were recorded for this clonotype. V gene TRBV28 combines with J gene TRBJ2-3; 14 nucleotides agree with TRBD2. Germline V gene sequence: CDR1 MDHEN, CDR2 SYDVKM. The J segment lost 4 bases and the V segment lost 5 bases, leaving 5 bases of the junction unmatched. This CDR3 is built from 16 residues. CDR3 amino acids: CASSETSGRAPDTQYF. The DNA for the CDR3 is TGTGCCAGCAGTGAGACTAGCGGGAGGGCTCCAGATACGCAGTATTTT.

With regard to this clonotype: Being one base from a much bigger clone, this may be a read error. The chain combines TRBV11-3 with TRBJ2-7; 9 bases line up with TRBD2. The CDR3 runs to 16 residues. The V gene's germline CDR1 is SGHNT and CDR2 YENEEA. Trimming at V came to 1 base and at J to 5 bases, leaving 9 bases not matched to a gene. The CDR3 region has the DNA TGTGCCAGCAGCTTAGGAGGGACTAGCAGGATCAACGAGCAGTACTTC. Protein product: CASSLGGTSRINEQYF.

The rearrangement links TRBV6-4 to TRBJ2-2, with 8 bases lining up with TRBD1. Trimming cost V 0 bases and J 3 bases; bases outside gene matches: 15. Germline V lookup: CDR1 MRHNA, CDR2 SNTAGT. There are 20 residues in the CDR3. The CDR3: CASSDSRGRGQLSHTGELFF. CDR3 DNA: TGTGCCAGCAGTGACTCCCGGGGCAGGGGGCAGTTATCTCACACCGGGGAGCTGTTTTTT.

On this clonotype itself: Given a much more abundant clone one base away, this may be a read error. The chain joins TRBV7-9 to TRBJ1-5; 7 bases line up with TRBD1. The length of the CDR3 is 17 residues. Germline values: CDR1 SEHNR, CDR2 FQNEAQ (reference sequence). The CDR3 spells CASSLFVFSGTDQPQLF. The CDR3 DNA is TGTGCCAGCAGCTTATTCGTCTTTTCGGGGACAGATCAGCCCCAGCTTTTT.

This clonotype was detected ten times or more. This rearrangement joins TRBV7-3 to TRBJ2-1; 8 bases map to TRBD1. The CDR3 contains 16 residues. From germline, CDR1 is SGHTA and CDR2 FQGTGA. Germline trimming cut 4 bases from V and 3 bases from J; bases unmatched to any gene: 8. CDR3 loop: CASSSSPGTGYNEQFF. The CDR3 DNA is TGTGCCAGCAGCTCATCCCCGGGGACAGGCTACAATGAGCAGTTCTTC.

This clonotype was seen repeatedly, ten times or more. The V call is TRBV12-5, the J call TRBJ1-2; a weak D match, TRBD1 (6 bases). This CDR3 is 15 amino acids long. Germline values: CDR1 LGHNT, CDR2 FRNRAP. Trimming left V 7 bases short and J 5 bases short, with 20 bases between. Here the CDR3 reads CASAPNGRGAYGYTF. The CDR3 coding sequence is TGTGCTAGTGCCCCCAATGGTCGGGGGGCATATGGCTACACCTTC.

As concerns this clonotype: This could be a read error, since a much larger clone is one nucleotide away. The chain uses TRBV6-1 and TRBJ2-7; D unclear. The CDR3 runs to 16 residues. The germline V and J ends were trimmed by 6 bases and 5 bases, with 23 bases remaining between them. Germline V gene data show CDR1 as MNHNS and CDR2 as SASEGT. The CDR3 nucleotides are TGTGCCAGCAGAGACCCGAACGTGGTGGATACCCACGAGCAGTACTTC. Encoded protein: CASRDPNVVDTHEQYF.

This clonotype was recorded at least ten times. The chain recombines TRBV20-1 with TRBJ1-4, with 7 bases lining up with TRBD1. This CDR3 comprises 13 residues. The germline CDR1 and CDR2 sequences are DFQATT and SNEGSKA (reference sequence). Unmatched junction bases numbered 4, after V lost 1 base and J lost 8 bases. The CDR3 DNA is TGCAGTGCTAGAGGACAGGGTGGCGAAAAACTGTTTTTT. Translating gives CSARGQGGEKLFF.

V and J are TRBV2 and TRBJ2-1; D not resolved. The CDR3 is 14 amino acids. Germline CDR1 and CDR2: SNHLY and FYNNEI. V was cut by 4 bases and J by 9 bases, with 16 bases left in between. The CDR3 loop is CASSALGCQCEQFF. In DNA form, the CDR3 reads TGTGCCAGCAGTGCCCTTGGGTGTCAGTGTGAGCAGTTCTTC.